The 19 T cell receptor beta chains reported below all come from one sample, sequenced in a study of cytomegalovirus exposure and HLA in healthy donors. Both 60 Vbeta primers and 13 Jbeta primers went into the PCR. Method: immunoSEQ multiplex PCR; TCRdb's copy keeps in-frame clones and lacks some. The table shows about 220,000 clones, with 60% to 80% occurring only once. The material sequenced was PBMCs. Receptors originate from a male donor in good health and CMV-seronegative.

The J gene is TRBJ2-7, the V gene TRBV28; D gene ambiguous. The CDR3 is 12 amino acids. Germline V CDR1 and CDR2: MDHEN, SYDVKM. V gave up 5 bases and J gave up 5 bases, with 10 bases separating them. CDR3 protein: CASSITLDEQYF. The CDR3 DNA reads TGTGCCAGCAGTATCACCTTAGACGAGCAGTACTTC.

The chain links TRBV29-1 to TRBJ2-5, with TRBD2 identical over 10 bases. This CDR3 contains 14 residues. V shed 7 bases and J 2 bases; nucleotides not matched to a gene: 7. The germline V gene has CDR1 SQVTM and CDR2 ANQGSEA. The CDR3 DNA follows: TGCAGCGCTTCCCTAGCGGGGGCTCAAGAGACCCAGTACTTC. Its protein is CSASLAGAQETQYF.

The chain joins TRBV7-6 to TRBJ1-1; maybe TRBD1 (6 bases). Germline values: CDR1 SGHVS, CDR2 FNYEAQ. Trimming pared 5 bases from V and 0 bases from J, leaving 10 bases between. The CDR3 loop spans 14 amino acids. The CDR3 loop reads CASSRTEMNTEAFF. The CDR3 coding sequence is TGTGCCAGCAGCCGGACAGAGATGAACACTGAAGCTTTCTTT.

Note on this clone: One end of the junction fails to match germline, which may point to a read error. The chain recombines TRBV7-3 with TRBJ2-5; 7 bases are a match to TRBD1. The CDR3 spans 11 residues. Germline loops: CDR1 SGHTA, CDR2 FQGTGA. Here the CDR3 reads CASSPRDSLHF. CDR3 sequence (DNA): TGTGCCAGCAGCCCCCGGGACAGCCTACACTTC.

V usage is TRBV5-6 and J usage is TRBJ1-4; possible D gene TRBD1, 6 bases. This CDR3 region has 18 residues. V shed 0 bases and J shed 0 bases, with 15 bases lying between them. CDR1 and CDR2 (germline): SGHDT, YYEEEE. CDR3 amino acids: CASSLAWGKGATNEKLFF. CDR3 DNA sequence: TGTGCCAGCAGCTTGGCCTGGGGGAAGGGGGCAACTAATGAAAAACTGTTTTTT.

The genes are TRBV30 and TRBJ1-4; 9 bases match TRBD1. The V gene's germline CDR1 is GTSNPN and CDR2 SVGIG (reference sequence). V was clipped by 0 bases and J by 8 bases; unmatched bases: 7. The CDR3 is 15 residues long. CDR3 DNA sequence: TGTGCCTGGAGTGTAGTGACAGGGGGTGTAGAAAAACTGTTTTTT. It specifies CAWSVVTGGVEKLFF.

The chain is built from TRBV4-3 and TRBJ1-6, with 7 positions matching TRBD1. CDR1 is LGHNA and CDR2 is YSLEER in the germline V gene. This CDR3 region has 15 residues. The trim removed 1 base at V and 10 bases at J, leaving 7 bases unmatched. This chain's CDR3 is CASSQGWQGESPLHF. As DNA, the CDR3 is TGCGCCAGCAGCCAAGGCTGGCAGGGGGAGTCACCCCTCCACTTT.

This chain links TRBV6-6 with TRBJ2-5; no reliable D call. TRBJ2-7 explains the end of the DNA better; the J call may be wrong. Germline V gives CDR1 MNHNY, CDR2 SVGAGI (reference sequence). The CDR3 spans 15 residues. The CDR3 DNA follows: TGTGCCAGCAGTTACTCGAGGCTAGATTACTACGAGCAGTACTTC. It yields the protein CASSYSRLDYYEQYF.

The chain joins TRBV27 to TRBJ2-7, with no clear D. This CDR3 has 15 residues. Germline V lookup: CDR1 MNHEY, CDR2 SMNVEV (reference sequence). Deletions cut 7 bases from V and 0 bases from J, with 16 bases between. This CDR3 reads CASTTWSSSSYEQYF. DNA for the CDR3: TGTGCCAGCACCACTTGGTCGTCGAGCTCCTACGAGCAGTACTTC.

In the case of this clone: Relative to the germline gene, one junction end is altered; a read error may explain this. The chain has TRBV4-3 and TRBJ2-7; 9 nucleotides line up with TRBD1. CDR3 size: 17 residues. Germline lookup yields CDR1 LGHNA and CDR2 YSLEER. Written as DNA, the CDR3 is TGCGCCAACAGCCAAGAGGCCCTTGGGACAGGGTCCTACGAGCAGTACTTC. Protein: CANSQEALGTGSYEQYF.

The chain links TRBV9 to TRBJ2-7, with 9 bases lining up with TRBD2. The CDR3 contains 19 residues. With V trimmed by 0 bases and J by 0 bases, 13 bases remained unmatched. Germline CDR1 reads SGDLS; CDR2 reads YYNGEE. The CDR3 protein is CASSVDPLGGSGSSYEQYF. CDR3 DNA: TGTGCCAGCAGCGTAGATCCCTTAGGAGGTAGCGGGAGCTCCTACGAGCAGTACTTC. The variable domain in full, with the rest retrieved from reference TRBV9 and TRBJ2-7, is DSGVTQTPKHLITATGQRVTLRCSPRSGDLSVYWYQQSLDQGLQFLIQYYNGEERAKGNILERFSAQQFPDLHSELNLSSLELGDSALYFCASSVDPLGGSGSSYEQYFGPGTRLTVT.

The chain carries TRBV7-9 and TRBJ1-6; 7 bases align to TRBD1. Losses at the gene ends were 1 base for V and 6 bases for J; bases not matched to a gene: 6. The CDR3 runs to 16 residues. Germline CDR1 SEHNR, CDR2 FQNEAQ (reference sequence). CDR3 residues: CASSLDSDRVNSPLHF. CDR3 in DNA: TGTGCCAGCAGCTTAGACTCCGACAGGGTTAATTCACCCCTCCACTTT.

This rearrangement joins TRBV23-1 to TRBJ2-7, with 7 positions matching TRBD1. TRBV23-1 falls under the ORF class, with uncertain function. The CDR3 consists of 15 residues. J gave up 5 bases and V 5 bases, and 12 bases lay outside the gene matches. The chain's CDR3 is CASSERVRGMNEQYF. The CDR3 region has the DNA TGCGCCAGCAGTGAAAGGGTCAGGGGGATGAACGAGCAGTACTTC.

The CDR3 sequence is CASSEVPGQGLNYEQYF. The CDR3 DNA follows: TGTGCCAGCAGTGAAGTCCCGGGACAGGGTCTGAATTACGAGCAGTACTTC. The chain couples TRBV6-1 to TRBJ2-7, with TRBD1 matching 9 bases. Germline V gives CDR1 MNHNS, CDR2 SASEGT. V was pared by 1 base and J by 4 bases, with 11 bases of the junction left unmatched. The CDR3 is made up of 17 amino acids.

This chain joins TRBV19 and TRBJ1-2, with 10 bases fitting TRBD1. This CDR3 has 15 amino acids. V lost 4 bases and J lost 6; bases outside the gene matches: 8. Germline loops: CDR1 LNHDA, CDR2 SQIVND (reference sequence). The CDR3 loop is CASSTRQGAHDGYTF. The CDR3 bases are TGTGCCAGTAGTACCAGACAGGGGGCGCACGATGGCTACACCTTC.

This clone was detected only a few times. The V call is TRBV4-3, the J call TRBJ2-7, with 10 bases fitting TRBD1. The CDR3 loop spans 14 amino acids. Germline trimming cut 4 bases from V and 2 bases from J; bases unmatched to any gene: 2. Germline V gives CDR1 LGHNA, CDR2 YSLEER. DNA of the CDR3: TGCGCCAGCAGCCCCGGGACAGGGGCCTACGAGCAGTACTTC. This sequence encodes CASSPGTGAYEQYF.

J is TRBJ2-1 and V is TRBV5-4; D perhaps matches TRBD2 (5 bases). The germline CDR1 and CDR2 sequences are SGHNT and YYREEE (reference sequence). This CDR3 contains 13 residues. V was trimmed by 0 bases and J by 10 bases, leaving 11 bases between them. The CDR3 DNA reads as TGTGCCAGCAGCTTGGGGAGGACCGTGGAGCAGTTCTTC. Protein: CASSLGRTVEQFF.

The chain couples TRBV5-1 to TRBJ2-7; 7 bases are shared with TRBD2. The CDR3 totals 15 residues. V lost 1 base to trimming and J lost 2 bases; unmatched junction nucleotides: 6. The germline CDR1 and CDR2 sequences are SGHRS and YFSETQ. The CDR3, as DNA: TGCGCCAGCAGCTTGACGGGCGGGGGAACCTACGAGCAGTACTTC. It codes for CASSLTGGGTYEQYF.

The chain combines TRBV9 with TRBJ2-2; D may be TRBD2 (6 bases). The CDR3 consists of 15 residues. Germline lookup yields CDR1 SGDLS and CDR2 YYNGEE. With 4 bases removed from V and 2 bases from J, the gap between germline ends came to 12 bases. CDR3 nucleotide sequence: TGTGCCAGCAGCCCCTGGGACTCCAACACCGGGGAGCTGTTTTTT. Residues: CASSPWDSNTGELFF.